This paragraph reports one T cell receptor (beta chain). What it binds is unknown. Trimming removed 6 bases from V and 3 bases from J; junction bases left unmatched: 15. The CDR3 is 17 residues long. The germline V gene has CDR1 DFQATT and CDR2 SNEGSKA (reference sequence). Specified treatment: roughly 10-day PBMC culture with coronavirus spike peptide pools or control peptides (ViraFEST assay). Cultured CD4+ T cell DNA was sequenced using the Oncomine TCR Beta short-read assay. MiXCR, applied by TCRdb to the PCR reads, yields one record per CDR3 protein. Among some 9,000 distinct CDR3 sequences listed, about 70% were seen once. The data stem from a study of vaccination and CD4 T cells after COVID-19. Study information: Convalescent persons amounted to six males plus four females, two of whom were Hispanic.

This clonotype originated in a human donor who had recovered from COVID-19. The rearrangement links TRBV20-1 to TRBJ2-3, with 10 bases fitting TRBD2. The sequenced sample was CD4+ T cells from blood, cultured in vitro, obtained before SARS-CoV-2 vaccination. CDR3 sequence: CSAERQAGLARTDTQYF. CDR3 in DNA: TGCAGTGCAGAACGACAGGCGGGACTAGCGAGAACAGATACGCAGTATTTT.